This TCR beta chain was identified during a study of Graves' ophthalmopathy and Graves' hyperthyroidism. Transcripts of RNA were the source for amplifying TCR beta CDR3 regions. The first-round RT-PCR employed HTBI primers together with the Qiagen OneStep RT-PCR kit. A multiplex PCR was then performed as the second round. TCRdb used MiXCR to reprocess the multiplex PCR reads, holding one entry per CDR3 protein. The sample lists about 1.1 million distinct CDR3 sequences, roughly two fifths occurring once. Study results and limitations: The model forecast ophthalmopathy progression, reaching 60% to 71% sensitivity and around 72% specificity.

Hyperthyroidism in these 18- to 65-year-old patients was newly diagnosed, lasting under 2 months. The evidence that diagnosis relied on was clinical symptoms, serum thyroxine, TRAb, thyroid ultrasound and orbital computed tomography. This CDR3 spans 12 amino acids. Trimming took 5 bases from V and 4 from J, leaving 9 bases between them. Germline values: CDR1 MNHEY, CDR2 SVGAGI. This clonotype was seen a few times. The antigen is unknown. The V call is TRBV6-5, the J call TRBJ2-7; no firm D call. The clonotype originates from an adult man with Graves' hyperthyroidism. Material: peripheral blood or thyroid tissue (not recorded which). CDR3 nucleotides: TGTGCCAGCAGTGAAGTGCGTTACGAGCAGTACTTC. It specifies CASSEVRYEQYF.